Each of the 24 T cell receptor beta chains below was sequenced from the same sample in a study of blood T cell repertoires in COVID-19 (TCRdb year 2020). Preparation of the library involved the immunoSEQ multiplex PCR assay. As stored in TCRdb, this immuneACCESS dataset retains in-frame rearrangements with V and J assigned. A fraction of the clones does not appear; measured against another copy, unresolved V genes explain less than half of the discrepancy, and the remainder lacks a known reason. The sample yields a few hundred thousand clones; roughly 90% were counted once. The ten largest clones capture under 6.5% of the sample. The sample taken for sequencing was peripheral blood. The receptors originated from a man between 18 and 29 years old who had recovered from COVID-19.

The chain recombines TRBV30 with TRBJ2-5, with 13 bases identical to TRBD2. Unmatched junction bases numbered 7, after V lost 4 bases and J lost 5 bases. Germline V gene sequence: CDR1 GTSNPN, CDR2 SVGIG (reference sequence). The CDR3 spans 15 residues. The CDR3 DNA sequence: TGTGCCTGGAAGTTGGGACTAGCGGGAAGGGAGACCCAGTACTTC. It specifies CAWKLGLAGRETQYF.

This chain links TRBV18 with TRBJ2-1; D is unresolved. CDR1 and CDR2 from the germline V gene are KGHSH and LQKENI. V was trimmed by 3 bases and J by 0 bases, leaving 9 bases between them. There are 15 residues in the CDR3. CDR3 DNA sequence: TGTGCCAGCTCACCCGACTTAAGCTCCTACAATGAGCAGTTCTTC. Amino acids: CASSPDLSSYNEQFF.

The chain carries TRBV10-3 and TRBJ2-1; weak D call: TRBD1 (6 bases). The CDR3 contains 15 residues. Looked up from germline, CDR1 is ENHRY and CDR2 is SYGVKD. Trimming shortened V by 4 bases and J by 4 bases, and 14 bases separated the two germline ends. In nucleotides, the CDR3 is TGTGCCATCAGTGTAACCGGGACACAGTACAATGAGCAGTTCTTC. It codes for CAISVTGTQYNEQFF.

V and J are TRBV19 and TRBJ1-1; D is possibly TRBD1 (5 bases). From germline, CDR1 is LNHDA and CDR2 SQIVND (reference sequence). The CDR3 loop spans 14 amino acids. V dropped 6 bases and J dropped 6 bases, with 17 bases sitting between them. This chain's CDR3 is CASRATVNLPEAFF. DNA for the CDR3: TGTGCCAGTAGGGCGACAGTGAACTTACCTGAAGCTTTCTTT.

The gene calls are TRBV30 and TRBJ2-4; maybe TRBD2 (5 bases). Germline CDR1 and CDR2: GTSNPN and SVGIG (reference sequence). V was shortened by 2 bases and J by 4 bases, with 24 bases between the two germline ends. The length of the CDR3 is 18 residues. In nucleotides, the CDR3 is TGTGCCTGGAGTTACTCCGGGGATTGGCGCAGCCTTAAAAACATTCAGTACTTC. Protein: CAWSYSGDWRSLKNIQYF.

The genes are TRBV7-9 and TRBJ1-4; 7 nucleotides line up with TRBD1. This CDR3 spans 17 amino acids. V shed 5 bases, J shed 0 bases, and the junction held 9 bases outside the gene matches. The germline CDR1 and CDR2 sequences are SEHNR and FQNEAQ (reference sequence). CDR3 loop: CASSPPGQLTTNEKLFF. Written as DNA, the CDR3 is TGTGCCAGCAGCCCCCCGGGACAGCTTACAACTAATGAAAAACTGTTTTTT.

The rearrangement links TRBV14 to TRBJ1-2; D is ambiguous. The ends were cut back, 8 bases at V and 4 bases at J, with 14 bases in the middle. This CDR3 comprises 13 residues. CDR1 is SGHDN, CDR2 FVKESK, per germline. Here the CDR3 reads CASGPPGVYGYTF. The CDR3 region has the DNA TGTGCCAGCGGCCCTCCCGGGGTCTATGGCTACACCTTC.

The rearrangement uses TRBV7-2 and TRBJ2-6, with D perhaps matching TRBD1 (6 bases). Deletions cut 6 bases from V and 0 bases from J, with 18 bases between. Germline CDR1 is SGHTA and CDR2 is FQGNSA. CDR3 length equals 18 residues. CDR3 nucleotide sequence: TGTGCCAGCAGGGGGACCGGGACAACGTTCTCTGGGGCCAACGTCCTGACTTTC. It encodes CASRGTGTTFSGANVLTF.

The chain recombines TRBV11-3 with TRBJ1-5; 9 nucleotides match TRBD1. CDR1 SGHNT and CDR2 YENEEA come from the germline V gene. V lost 0 bases, J lost 1 base, and 7 bases stayed unmatched. The CDR3 is 18 residues long. The DNA of the CDR3 is TGTGCCAGCAGCTTAGATAAGGGACAGGGTGAGAGCAATCAGCCCCAGCATTTT. Protein: CASSLDKGQGESNQPQHF. Full variable domain (missing parts from reference TRBV11-3 and TRBJ1-5): EAGVVQSPRYKIIEKKQPVAFWCNPISGHNTLYWYLQNLGQGPELLIRYENEEAVDDSQLPKDRFSAERLKGVDSTLKIQPAELGDSAVYLCASSLDKGQGESNQPQHFGDGTRLSIL.

The chain is built from TRBV7-3 and TRBJ1-2, with D perhaps TRBD1 (5 bases). Trimming left V 2 bases short and J 5 bases short, with 9 bases between. The CDR3 extends over 13 amino acids. CDR1 is SGHTA and CDR2 is FQGTGA in the germline V gene. The CDR3 nucleotides read TGTGCCAGCAGCTTAGAGGCAGGGTATGGCTACACCTTC. Amino acid sequence: CASSLEAGYGYTF.

This sequence joins TRBV4-3 and TRBJ2-5; D may be TRBD2 (6 bases). Germline lookup yields CDR1 LGHNA and CDR2 YSLEER. The CDR3 has 19 residues. V was clipped by 0 bases and J by 5 bases, with 25 bases between them. This CDR3 is CASSQERLGGGGIEETQYF. DNA of the CDR3: TGCGCCAGCAGCCAAGAGAGGCTTGGCGGAGGAGGGATTGAGGAGACCCAGTACTTC.

The chain joins TRBV12-3 or TRBV12-4 to TRBJ2-7, with D maybe TRBD2 (6 bases). The CDR3 extends over 13 amino acids. V lost 3 bases to trimming and J lost 3 bases, with 9 bases between them. The CDR3 protein is CASSFSSGYEQYF. The CDR3 DNA follows: TGTGCCAGCAGTTTTAGTAGCGGCTACGAGCAGTACTTC.

The chain couples TRBV4-1 to TRBJ1-1; D not resolved. CDR1 and CDR2 (germline): MGHRA, YSYEKL. The CDR3 runs 15 residues. Trimming stripped 0 bases from V and 1 base from J, with 9 bases between. CDR3 bases: TGCGCCAGCAGCCAAGAAAGGCTAGGGAACACTGAAGCTTTCTTT. Translation gives CASSQERLGNTEAFF.

The V and J genes are TRBV5-1 and TRBJ2-1, with D uncertain. V gave up 0 bases and J gave up 7 bases, with 17 bases separating them. CDR3 length: 16 residues. Per the germline V gene, CDR1 is SGHRS and CDR2 is YFSETQ. The CDR3 reads CASSLATGSLNNEQFF. For the CDR3, the DNA is TGCGCCAGCAGCTTGGCAACGGGTTCTTTGAATAATGAGCAGTTCTTC.

This chain uses TRBV6-1 with TRBJ2-1, with 12 positions matching TRBD2. Germline V gives CDR1 MNHNS, CDR2 SASEGT. This CDR3 region has 14 residues. After removal of 2 bases from V and 9 bases from J, the junction contained 2 bases not matched to a gene. CDR3 DNA sequence: TGTGCCAGCAGTGAACTAGCGGGGGGGCCTGAGCAGTTCTTC. Protein: CASSELAGGPEQFF.

The genes are TRBV19 and TRBJ2-7; D may be TRBD1 (6 bases). This CDR3 contains 14 residues. Per germline, CDR1 LNHDA and CDR2 SQIVND (reference sequence). Between the trimmed V and J ends, which lost 6 bases and 3 bases, there was a span of 15 bases. CDR3 residues: CASSRRGFGYEQYF. Written as DNA, the CDR3 is TGTGCCAGTAGCCGCAGGGGTTTTGGCTACGAGCAGTACTTC.

The CDR3 sequence: CATDHPGQGAETQYF. CDR3 DNA sequence: TGTGCCACCGACCATCCGGGACAGGGGGCCGAGACCCAGTACTTC. The V call is TRBV6-5, the J call TRBJ2-5; 12 bases are shared with TRBD1. After removal of 10 bases from V and 5 bases from J, the junction contained 11 bases not matched to a gene. The CDR3 has 15 amino acids. CDR1 is MNHEY, CDR2 SVGAGI, per germline.

This chain joins TRBV6-1 and TRBJ2-1; 10 nucleotides align to TRBD1. Germline CDR1 reads MNHNS; CDR2 reads SASEGT. J lost 2 bases, V lost 5 bases, and 3 bases had no gene match. There are 15 residues in the CDR3. The CDR3 DNA is TGTGCCAGCAGTAGTGGACAGGGGGCCTACAATGAGCAGTTCTTC. Its translation is CASSSGQGAYNEQFF.

The chain recombines TRBV5-1 with TRBJ1-1; D may be TRBD1 (5 bases). The V end was cut by 0 bases, the J end by 0 bases, with 12 bases between. The germline CDR1 and CDR2 sequences are SGHRS and YFSETQ. The CDR3 has 16 residues. CDR3 in DNA: TGCGCCAGCAGCTTGGGATCAGGGATAATGAACACTGAAGCTTTCTTT. Its translation: CASSLGSGIMNTEAFF. The entire variable domain, with the rest obtained from reference TRBV5-1 and TRBJ1-1, is as follows: KAGVTQTPRYLIKTRGQQVTLSCSPISGHRSVSWYQQTPGQGLQFLFEYFSETQRNKGNFPGRFSGRQFSNSRSEMNVSTLELGDSALYLCASSLGSGIMNTEAFFGQGTRLTVV.

This sequence joins TRBV7-2 and TRBJ1-1; weak D call: TRBD1 (5 bases). CDR3 length: 14 residues. V shed 3 bases and J shed 4 bases, with 12 bases lying between them. Germline CDR1 SGHTA, CDR2 FQGNSA. CDR3 DNA: TGTGCCAGCAGCTTCCAGGGTATAGGCACTGAAGCTTTCTTT. Translated: CASSFQGIGTEAFF. Full variable domain (outside the CDR3, taken from reference TRBV7-2 and TRBJ1-1): GAGVSQSPSNKVTEKGKDVELRCDPISGHTALYWYRQSLGQGLEFLIYFQGNSAPDKSGLPSDRFSAERTGGSVSTLTIQRTQQEDSAVYLCASSFQGIGTEAFFGQGTRLTVV.

The chain carries TRBV27 and TRBJ1-1, with no clear D. The CDR3 runs 16 residues. Germline V gene data show CDR1 as MNHEY and CDR2 as SMNVEV (reference sequence). Trimming took 2 bases from V and 1 from J, leaving 14 bases between them. CDR3 sequence (DNA): TGTGCCAGCAGTTTAAGCCCCGACACCACGAACACTGAAGCTTTCTTT. Encoded protein: CASSLSPDTTNTEAFF.

The genes are TRBV19 and TRBJ1-1, with D hard to call. Germline V CDR1 and CDR2: LNHDA, SQIVND (reference sequence). The CDR3 has 12 residues. V gave up 4 bases and J gave up 4 bases, with 7 bases separating them. The CDR3 loop reads CASSRLSTEAFF. CDR3 coding DNA: TGTGCCAGTAGTAGGTTGAGCACTGAAGCTTTCTTT.

This chain's CDR3 is CASSRDRQETQYF. The DNA of the CDR3 is TGTGCCAGCTCCCGGGACAGGCAAGAGACCCAGTACTTC. The genes are TRBV6-5 and TRBJ2-5; TRBD1 matches at 8 bases. CDR3 length: 13 amino acids. Germline V gene data show CDR1 as MNHEY and CDR2 as SVGAGI. V dropped 8 bases and J dropped 2; count of bases not matched to a gene: 4.

The chain carries TRBV20-1 and TRBJ2-7; 7 bases line up with TRBD1. CDR3 length equals 15 residues. V was clipped by 5 bases and J by 3 bases; unmatched bases: 13. CDR1 and CDR2 from the germline V gene are DFQATT and SNEGSKA (reference sequence). CDR3 DNA: TGCAGTGCTCGTGTGCCGGGACAGATGAACTACGAGCAGTACTTC. Its protein is CSARVPGQMNYEQYF.